The present TCR beta chain was sequenced within a study of blood T cell repertoires in COVID-19. Libraries were prepared by immunoSEQ multiplex PCR; TCRdb keeps only in-frame clonotypes and omits some of them. The table includes roughly 150,000 clones, about 83% detected once. The V and J ends lost 3 bases and 1 base, in that order; junction bases with no gene match: 6. Germline values: CDR1 KGHSH, CDR2 LQKENI. This CDR3 region has 16 residues. The genes are TRBV18 and TRBJ2-3; 8 bases match TRBD2. Input material: peripheral blood. The sequence was obtained from a woman older than 75 with acute or convalescent COVID-19. As DNA, the CDR3 is TGTGCCAGCTCACCGAGGGCGGGAGGAGGCACAGATACGCAGTATTTT. It specifies CASSPRAGGGTDTQYF.